The 4 T cell receptor beta chains listed next were all sequenced from one sample in a study of control samples from healthy donors and cancer patients. Sequenced by immunoSEQ multiplex PCR; TCRdb stores in-frame clones only, minus some. In the table there are about 410,000 clones, over 75% of which are singletons. Sequencing was done on a sample of PBMCs. Source of these receptors: a man aged 40-49 years with head and neck cancer.

This sequence joins TRBV6-2 or TRBV6-3 and TRBJ2-1; 12 positions match TRBD2. Germline-derived CDR1 and CDR2 are MNHEY and SVGEGT. The V and J ends lost 5 bases and 6 bases, in that order; junction bases with no gene match: 5. The CDR3 consists of 15 residues. The CDR3, as DNA: TGTGCCAGCAGTCGAATACTAGCGGGGGGCAATGAGCAGTTCTTC. Encoded protein: CASSRILAGGNEQFF.

V usage is TRBV7-8 and J usage is TRBJ1-3; D is uncertain. This CDR3 region has 16 residues. V was trimmed by 7 bases and J by 0 bases, leaving 16 bases between them. Germline V lookup: CDR1 SGHVS, CDR2 FQNEAQ. The CDR3 sequence is CASTIPGESSGNTIYF. The DNA of the CDR3 is TGTGCCAGCACCATTCCCGGGGAGAGCTCTGGAAACACCATATATTTT.

This clone was recorded a few times. The V and J genes are TRBV3-1 (or the pseudogene TRBV3-2) and TRBJ1-1, with unresolved D. The CDR3 loop spans 14 amino acids. The germline CDR1 and CDR2 sequences are LGHDT and YNNKEL (reference sequence). With 1 base removed from V and 6 bases from J, the gap between germline ends came to 12 bases. CDR3 bases: TGTGCCAGCAGCCAAGTGAGTTATCGCGCTGAAGCTTTCTTT. This codes for CASSQVSYRAEAFF.

As concerns this clone: Other nucleotide sequences in the sample specify the same CDR3. V is TRBV28 and J is TRBJ2-3, with a tentative D call TRBD2 (6 bases). The germline gives CDR1 MDHEN, CDR2 SYDVKM. The CDR3 sequence is 13 residues long. V was pared by 3 bases and J by 5 bases, with 9 bases between. The CDR3 sequence: CASSFSGRDTQYF. For the CDR3, the DNA is TGTGCCAGCAGTTTTTCCGGGAGAGATACGCAGTATTTT.